This T cell receptor (beta chain) came from a study of blood T cell repertoires in COVID-19. About the study: The origin of the acute and convalescent COVID-19 samples was the United States, Italy and Spain. Sources were T cells, B-cell-depleted T cells, or PBMCs; the material itself was cDNA or gDNA.

A Seattle source enrolled patients during active infection and followed them longitudinally. This CDR3 has 17 residues. In the original analysis: How many nucleated cells were present was estimated from reference gene primer amplification. Clones were sequenced by immunoSEQ multiplex PCR, and TCRdb holds only the in-frame ones, with some missing. The D gene and trimming were derived from the DNA, and the V and J assignments and clone size from that table. The repertoire consists of under 250,000 clones, with 82% occurring once and the leading ten covering about 4.8%. The V gene is TRBV12-2, the J gene TRBJ2-5; the DNA was not used to check the table's D call, TRBD2. TRBV12-2 is assigned pseudogene status. Sequences were obtained from peripheral blood. The receptor comes from a woman in her seventies with COVID-19, enrolled during active disease. DNA of the CDR3: TGTGCAAGTCGCTTAGTCATTGTGGGACTCCCGGGCGAGACCCAGTACTTC. The encoded protein is CASRLVIVGLPGETQYF.